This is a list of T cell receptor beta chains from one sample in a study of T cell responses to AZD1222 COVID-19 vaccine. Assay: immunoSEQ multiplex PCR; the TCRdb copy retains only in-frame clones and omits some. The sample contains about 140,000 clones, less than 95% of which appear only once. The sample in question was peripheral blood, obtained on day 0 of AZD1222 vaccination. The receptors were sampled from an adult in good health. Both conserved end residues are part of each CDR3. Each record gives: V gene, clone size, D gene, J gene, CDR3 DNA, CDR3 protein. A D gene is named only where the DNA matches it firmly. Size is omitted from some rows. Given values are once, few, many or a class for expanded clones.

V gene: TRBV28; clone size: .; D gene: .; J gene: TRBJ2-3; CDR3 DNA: TGTGCCAGCACCCCGTGGGAGGAAGGCACAGATACGCAGTATTTT; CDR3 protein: CASTPWEEGTDTQYF
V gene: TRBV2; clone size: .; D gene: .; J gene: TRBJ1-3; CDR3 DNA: TGTGCCAGCAGTGAGACCCAACGCTCAATCTCTGGAAACACCATATATTTT; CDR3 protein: CASSETQRSISGNTIYF
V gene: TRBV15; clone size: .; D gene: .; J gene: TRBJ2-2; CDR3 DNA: TGTGCCACCAGCAGAGATCTTAGGACGTCCGGGGAGCTGTTTTTT; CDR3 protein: CATSRDLRTSGELFF
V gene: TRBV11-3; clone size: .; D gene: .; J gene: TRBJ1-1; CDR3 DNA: TGTGCCAGCAGCTTAGATCCGGGACAGAACACTGAAGCTTTCTTT; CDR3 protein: CASSLDPGQNTEAFF
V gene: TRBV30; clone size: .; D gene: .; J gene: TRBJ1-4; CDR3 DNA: TGTGCCTGGACTCCCTCCTATAATGAAAAACTGTTTTTT; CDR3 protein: CAWTPSYNEKLFF
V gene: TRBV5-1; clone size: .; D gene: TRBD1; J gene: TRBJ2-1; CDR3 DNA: TGCGCCAGCAGGGCGGGACAGGGCGGTGGGAGCTCCTACAATGAGCAGTTCTTC; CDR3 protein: CASRAGQGGGSSYNEQFF
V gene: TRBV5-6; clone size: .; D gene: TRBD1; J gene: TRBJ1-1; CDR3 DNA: TGTGCCAGCAGCTTGGGTCCGACAGGGGGCGTTTTCACTGAAGCTTTCTTT; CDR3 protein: CASSLGPTGGVFTEAFF
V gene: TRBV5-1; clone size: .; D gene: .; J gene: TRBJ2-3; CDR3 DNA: TGCGCCAGCAGCGTCACGTCGGGGGAAACAGATACGCAGTATTTT; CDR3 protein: CASSVTSGETDTQYF
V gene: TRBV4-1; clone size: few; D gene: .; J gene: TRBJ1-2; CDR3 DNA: TGCGCCAGCAGTCTTTTCGACGGGAACTATGGCTACACCTTC; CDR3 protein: CASSLFDGNYGYTF
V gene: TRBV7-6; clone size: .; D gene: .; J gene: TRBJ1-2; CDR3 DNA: TGTGCCAGCAGCTTAGAAGGGGTTGGCTACACCTTC; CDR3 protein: CASSLEGVGYTF
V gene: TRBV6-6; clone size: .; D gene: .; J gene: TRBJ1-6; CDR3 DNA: TGTGCCAGCACAGGGGCCTATAATTCACCCCTCCACTTT; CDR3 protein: CASTGAYNSPLHF
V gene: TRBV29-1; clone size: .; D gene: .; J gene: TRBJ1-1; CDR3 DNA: TGCAGCGTTGCCCGACAGGCGGTTGGGACTGAAGCTTTCTTT; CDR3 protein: CSVARQAVGTEAFF
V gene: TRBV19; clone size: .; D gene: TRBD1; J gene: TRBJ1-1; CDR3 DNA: TGTGCCAGCGGGACAGTGAACACTGAAGCTTTCTTT; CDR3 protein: CASGTVNTEAFF
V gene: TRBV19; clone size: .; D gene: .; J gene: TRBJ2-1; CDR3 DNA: TGTGCCAGTAGTATACGTTCGGACAATTCCTACAATGAGCAGTTCTTC; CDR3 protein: CASSIRSDNSYNEQFF
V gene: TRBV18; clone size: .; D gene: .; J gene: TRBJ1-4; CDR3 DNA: TGTGCCAGCTCACCATCAGGTACTAATGAAAAACTGTTTTTT; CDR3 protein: CASSPSGTNEKLFF
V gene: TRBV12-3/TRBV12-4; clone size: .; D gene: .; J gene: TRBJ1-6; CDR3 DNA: TGTGCCAGCAGTTTCGGGGGCAGTTCACCCCTCCACTTT; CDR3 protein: CASSFGGSSPLHF
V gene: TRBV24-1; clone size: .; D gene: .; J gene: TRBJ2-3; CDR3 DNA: TGTGCCACCAGTGACCCCGGCTCGGCGCCGGGTACGCAGTATTTT; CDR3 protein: CATSDPGSAPGTQYF
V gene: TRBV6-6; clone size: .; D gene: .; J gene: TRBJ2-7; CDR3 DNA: TGTGCCAGCAGCCTCTCGGACGTCTACTACGAGCAGTACTTC; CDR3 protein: CASSLSDVYYEQYF
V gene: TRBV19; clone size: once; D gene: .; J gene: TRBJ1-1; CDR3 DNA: TGTGCCAGTAGTATTAGGGGGTGGGACACTGAAGCTTTCTTT; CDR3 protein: CASSIRGWDTEAFF
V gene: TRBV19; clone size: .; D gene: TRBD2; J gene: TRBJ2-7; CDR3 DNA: TGTGCCAGTAGTAGTCCCCTAGCGGGGGGTACCTACGAGCAGTACTTC; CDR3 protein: CASSSPLAGGTYEQYF
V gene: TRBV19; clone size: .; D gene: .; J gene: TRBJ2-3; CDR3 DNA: TGTGCCAGTAGTAACAGCGGATGGTCCACAGATACGCAGTATTTT; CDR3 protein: CASSNSGWSTDTQYF
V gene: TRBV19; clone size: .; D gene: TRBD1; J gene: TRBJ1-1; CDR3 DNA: TGTGCCAGTAACAACCCGGGACAGGGGACTGAAGCTTTCTTT; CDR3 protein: CASNNPGQGTEAFF
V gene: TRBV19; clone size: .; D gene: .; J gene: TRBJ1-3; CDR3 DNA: TGTGCCAGTAGTGTCGGGACGGCCTCTGGAAACACCATATATTTT; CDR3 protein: CASSVGTASGNTIYF
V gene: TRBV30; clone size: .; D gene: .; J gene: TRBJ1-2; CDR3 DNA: TGTGCCTGGAGGAATTCTGTCACACTGAATGGCTACACCTTC; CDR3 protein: CAWRNSVTLNGYTF
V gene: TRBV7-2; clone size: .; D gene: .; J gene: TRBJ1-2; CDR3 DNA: TGTGCCAGCAGCTTAGGGCCGGGGCTCCGCACCTTC; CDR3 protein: CASSLGPGLRTF
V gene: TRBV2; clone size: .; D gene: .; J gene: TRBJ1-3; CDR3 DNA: TGTGCCAGCGCCCGACAGGAGTCTGGAAACACCATATATTTT; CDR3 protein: CASARQESGNTIYF
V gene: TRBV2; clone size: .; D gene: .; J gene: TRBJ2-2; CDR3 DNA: TGTGCCAGCAACCCAGGAAACACCGGGGAGCTGTTTTTT; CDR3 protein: CASNPGNTGELFF
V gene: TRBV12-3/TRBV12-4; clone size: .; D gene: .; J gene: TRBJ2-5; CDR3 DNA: TGTGCCAGCACCTTGGTGGGGCGGAAGACCCAGTACTTC; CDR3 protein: CASTLVGRKTQYF
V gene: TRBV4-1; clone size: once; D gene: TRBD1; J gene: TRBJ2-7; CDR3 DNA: TGCGCCAGCAGCAAGGACAGGGTCTACGAGCAGTACTTC; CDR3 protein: CASSKDRVYEQYF
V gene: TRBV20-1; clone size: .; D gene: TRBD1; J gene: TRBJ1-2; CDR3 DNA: TGCAGTGCGGGGACAGTCTATGGCTACACCTTC; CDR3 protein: CSAGTVYGYTF
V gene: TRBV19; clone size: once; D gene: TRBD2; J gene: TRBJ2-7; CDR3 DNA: TGTGCCAGTAGTAGTGCTAGCGGTTCCTACGAGCAGTACTTC; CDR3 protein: CASSSASGSYEQYF
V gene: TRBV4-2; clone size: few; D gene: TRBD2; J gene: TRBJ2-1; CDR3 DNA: TGTGCCAGCAGCCAAGATCCAGCGGGGAGCCCCTACAATGAGCAGTTCTTC; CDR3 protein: CASSQDPAGSPYNEQFF
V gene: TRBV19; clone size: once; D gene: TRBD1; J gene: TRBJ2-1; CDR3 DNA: TGTGCCAGTAGTGGACAGGGGTCCTACAATGAGCAGTTCTTC; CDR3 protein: CASSGQGSYNEQFF
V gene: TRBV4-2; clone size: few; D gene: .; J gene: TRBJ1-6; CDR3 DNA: TGTGCCAGCAGCCAAGATCGTGGGGGTTATTCACCCCTCCACTTT; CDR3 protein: CASSQDRGGYSPLHF
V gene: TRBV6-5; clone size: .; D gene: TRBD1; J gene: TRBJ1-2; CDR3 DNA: TGTGCCAGCAGGGCTCAGGGGGCGCAAGGCTCTGGCTACACCTTC; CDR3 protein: CASRAQGAQGSGYTF
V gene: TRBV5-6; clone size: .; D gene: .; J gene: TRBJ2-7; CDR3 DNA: TGTGCCAGCAGCCTTAGTTCAGTCCCCCTGCTCGAGCAGTACTTC; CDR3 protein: CASSLSSVPLLEQYF
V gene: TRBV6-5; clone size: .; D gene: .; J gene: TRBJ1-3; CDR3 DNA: TGTGCCAGCAGTTACGCCTCTGGGATCTCTGGAAACACCATATATTTT; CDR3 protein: CASSYASGISGNTIYF
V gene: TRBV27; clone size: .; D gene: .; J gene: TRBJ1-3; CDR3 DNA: TGTGCCAGCAGGACACAGGGAATCTCTGGAAACACCATATATTTT; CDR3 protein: CASRTQGISGNTIYF
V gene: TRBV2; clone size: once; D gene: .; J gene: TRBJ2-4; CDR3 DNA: TGTGCCAGCAGTGACCTGAGTTGGGGCATTCAGTACTTC; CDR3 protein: CASSDLSWGIQYF
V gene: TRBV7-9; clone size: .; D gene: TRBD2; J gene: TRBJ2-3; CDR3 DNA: TGTGCCAGCATCCCCGGGACTAGCGGGGGGGCTAGCACAGATACGCAGTATTTT; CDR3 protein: CASIPGTSGGASTDTQYF